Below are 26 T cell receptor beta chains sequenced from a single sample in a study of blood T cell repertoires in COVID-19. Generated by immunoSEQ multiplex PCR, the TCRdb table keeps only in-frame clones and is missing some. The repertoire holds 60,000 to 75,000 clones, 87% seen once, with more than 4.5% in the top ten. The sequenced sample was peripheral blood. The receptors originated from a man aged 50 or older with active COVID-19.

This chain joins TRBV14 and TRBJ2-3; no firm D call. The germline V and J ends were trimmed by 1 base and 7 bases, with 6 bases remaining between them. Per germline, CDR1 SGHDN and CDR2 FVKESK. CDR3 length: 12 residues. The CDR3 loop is CASSQAGYTQYF. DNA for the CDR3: TGTGCCAGCAGCCAAGCAGGCTATACGCAGTATTTT.

The CDR3 reads CASRPQGALAKNIQYF. CDR3 coding DNA: TGTGCCAGCAGGCCACAGGGGGCTCTAGCCAAAAACATTCAGTACTTC. The chain combines TRBV28 with TRBJ2-4, with TRBD1 matching 9 bases. Looked up from germline, CDR1 is MDHEN and CDR2 is SYDVKM. The CDR3 contains 16 residues. J was trimmed by 0 bases and V by 6 bases; bases with no gene match: 6.

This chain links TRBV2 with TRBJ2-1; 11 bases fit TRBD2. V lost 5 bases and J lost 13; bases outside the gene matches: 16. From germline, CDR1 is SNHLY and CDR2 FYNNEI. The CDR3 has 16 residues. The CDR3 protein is CASSPEGLAGGLKQFF. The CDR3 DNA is TGTGCCAGCAGTCCCGAAGGGCTAGCGGGAGGTCTGAAACAGTTCTTC.

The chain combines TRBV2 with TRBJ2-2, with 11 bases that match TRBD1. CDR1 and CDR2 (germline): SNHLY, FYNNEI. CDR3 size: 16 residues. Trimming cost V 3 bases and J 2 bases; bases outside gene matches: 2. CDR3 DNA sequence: TGTGCCAGCAGTGAGGGGACAGGGGGTAACACCGGGGAGCTGTTTTTT. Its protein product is CASSEGTGGNTGELFF.

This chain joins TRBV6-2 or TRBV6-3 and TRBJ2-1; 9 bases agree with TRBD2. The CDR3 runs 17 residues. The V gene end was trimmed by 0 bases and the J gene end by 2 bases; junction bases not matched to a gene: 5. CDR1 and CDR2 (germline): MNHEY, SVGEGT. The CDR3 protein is CASSYSLEREAYNEQFF. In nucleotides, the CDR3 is TGTGCCAGCAGTTACTCGTTAGAGCGGGAGGCCTACAATGAGCAGTTCTTC.

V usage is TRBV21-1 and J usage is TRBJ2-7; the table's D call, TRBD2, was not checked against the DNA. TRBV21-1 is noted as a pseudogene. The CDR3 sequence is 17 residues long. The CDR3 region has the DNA TGTGCCAGCAGTGGCTACCATAGCGGGAGTGGATTCTACGAGCAGTACTTC. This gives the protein CASSGYHSGSGFYEQYF.

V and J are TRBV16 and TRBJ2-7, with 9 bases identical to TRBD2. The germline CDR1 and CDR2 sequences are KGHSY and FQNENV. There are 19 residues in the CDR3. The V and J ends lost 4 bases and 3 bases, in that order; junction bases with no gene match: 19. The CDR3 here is CASSPSLLISGRNLYEQYF. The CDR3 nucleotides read TGTGCCAGCAGCCCTTCCCTCCTAATAAGCGGGAGGAACCTCTACGAGCAGTACTTC.

CDR3: CASSFRGQGVEKLFF. CDR3 bases: TGTGCCAGCAGTTTCCGAGGACAGGGTGTTGAAAAACTGTTTTTT. V is TRBV28 and J is TRBJ1-4; TRBD1 aligns across 8 bases. The CDR3 is 15 residues long. Germline CDR1 MDHEN, CDR2 SYDVKM. V shed 3 bases, J shed 7 bases, and the junction held 7 bases outside the gene matches.

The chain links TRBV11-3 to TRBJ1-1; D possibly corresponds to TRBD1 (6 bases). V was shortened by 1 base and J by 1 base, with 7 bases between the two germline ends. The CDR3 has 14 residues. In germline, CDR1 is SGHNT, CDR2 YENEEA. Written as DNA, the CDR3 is TGTGCCAGCAGCTTAGGCAGGGGGAACACTGAAGCTTTCTTT. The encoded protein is CASSLGRGNTEAFF.

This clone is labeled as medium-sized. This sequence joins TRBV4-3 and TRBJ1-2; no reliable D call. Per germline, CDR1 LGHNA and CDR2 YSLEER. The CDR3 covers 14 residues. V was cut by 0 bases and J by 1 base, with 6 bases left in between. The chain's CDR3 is CASSQDRDNYGYTF. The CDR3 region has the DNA TGCGCCAGCAGCCAAGATCGGGATAACTATGGCTACACCTTC.

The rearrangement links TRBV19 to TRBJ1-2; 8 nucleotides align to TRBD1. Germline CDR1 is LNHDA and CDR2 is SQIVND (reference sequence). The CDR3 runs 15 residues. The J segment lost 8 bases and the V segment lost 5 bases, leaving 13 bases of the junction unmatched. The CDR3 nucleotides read TGTGCCAGTAGTTCGACAGGGGTGTCAACGGGGGGCTACACCTTC. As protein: CASSSTGVSTGGYTF.

CDR3 sequence: CASSAGTSGTNEQFF. As DNA, the CDR3 is TGTGCCAGCAGCGCTGGGACTAGCGGGACCAATGAGCAGTTCTTC. The chain links TRBV7-3 to TRBJ2-1; 13 bases line up with TRBD2. This CDR3 is built from 15 residues. Germline lookup yields CDR1 SGHTA and CDR2 FQGTGA. With 5 bases clipped from V and 6 bases from J, the junction kept 4 bases outside the gene matches.

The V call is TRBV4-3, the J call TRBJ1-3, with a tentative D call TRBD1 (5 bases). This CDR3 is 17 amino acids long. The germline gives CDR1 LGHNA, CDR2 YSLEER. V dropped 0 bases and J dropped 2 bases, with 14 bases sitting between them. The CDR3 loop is CASSQDPIQGPGNTIYF. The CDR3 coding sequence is TGCGCCAGCAGCCAAGATCCCATCCAGGGCCCTGGAAACACCATATATTTT.

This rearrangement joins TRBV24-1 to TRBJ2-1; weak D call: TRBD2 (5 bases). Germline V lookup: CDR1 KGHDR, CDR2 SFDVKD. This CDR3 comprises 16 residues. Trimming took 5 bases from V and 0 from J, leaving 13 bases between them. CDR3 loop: CATSVRIGVSYNEQFF. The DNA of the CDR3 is TGTGCCACCAGTGTGCGTATCGGGGTCTCCTACAATGAGCAGTTCTTC.

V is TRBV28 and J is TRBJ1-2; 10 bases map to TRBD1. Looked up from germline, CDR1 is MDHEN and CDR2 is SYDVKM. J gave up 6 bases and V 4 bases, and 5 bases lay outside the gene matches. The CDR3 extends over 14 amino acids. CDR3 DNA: TGTGCCAGCAGTTCCCTCGGGACAGGGGATGGCTACACCTTC. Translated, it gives CASSSLGTGDGYTF.

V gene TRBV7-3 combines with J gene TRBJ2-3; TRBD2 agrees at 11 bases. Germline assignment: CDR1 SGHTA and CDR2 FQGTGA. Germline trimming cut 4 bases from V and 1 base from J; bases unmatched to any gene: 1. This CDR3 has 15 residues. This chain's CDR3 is CASSSTSGGTDTQYF. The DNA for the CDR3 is TGTGCCAGCAGCTCGACTAGCGGGGGCACAGATACGCAGTATTTT. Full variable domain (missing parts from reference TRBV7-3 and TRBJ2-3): GAGVSQTPSNKVTEKGKYVELRCDPISGHTALYWYRQSLGQGPEFLIYFQGTGAADDSGLPNDRFFAVRPEGSVSTLKIQRTERGDSAVYLCASSSTSGGTDTQYFGPGTRLTVL.

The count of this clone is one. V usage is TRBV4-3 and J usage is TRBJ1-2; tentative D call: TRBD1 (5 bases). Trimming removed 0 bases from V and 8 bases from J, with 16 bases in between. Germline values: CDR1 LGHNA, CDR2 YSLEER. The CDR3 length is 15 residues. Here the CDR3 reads CASSQDRAVRRGYTF. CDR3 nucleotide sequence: TGCGCCAGCAGCCAAGACAGGGCCGTCCGAAGGGGCTACACCTTC.

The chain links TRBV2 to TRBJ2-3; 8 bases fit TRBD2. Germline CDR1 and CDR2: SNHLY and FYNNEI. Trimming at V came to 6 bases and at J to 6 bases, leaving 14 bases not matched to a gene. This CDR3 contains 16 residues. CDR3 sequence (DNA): TGTGCCAGCAGGGCTTATGCGGGAGGCCTCGGGGATACGCAGTATTTT. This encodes CASRAYAGGLGDTQYF.

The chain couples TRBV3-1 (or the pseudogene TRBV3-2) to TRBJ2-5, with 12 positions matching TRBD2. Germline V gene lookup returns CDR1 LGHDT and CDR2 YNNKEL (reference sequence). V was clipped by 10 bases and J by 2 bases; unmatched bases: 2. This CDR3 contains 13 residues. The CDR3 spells CATGLAGQETQYF. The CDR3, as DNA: TGTGCCACCGGACTAGCGGGACAAGAGACCCAGTACTTC.

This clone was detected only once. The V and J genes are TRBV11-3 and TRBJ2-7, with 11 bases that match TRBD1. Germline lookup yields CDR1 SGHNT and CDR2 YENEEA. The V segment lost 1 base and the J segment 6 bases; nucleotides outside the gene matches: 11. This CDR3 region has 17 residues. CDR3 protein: CASSLAGGPGQGVEQYF. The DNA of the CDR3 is TGTGCCAGCAGCTTAGCTGGGGGCCCGGGACAGGGGGTCGAGCAGTACTTC.

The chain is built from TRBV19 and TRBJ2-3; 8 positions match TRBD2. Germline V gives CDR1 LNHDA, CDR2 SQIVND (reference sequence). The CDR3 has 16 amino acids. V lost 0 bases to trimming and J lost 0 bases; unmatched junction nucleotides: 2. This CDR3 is CASSIDSGSSTDTQYF. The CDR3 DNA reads TGTGCCAGTAGTATAGACAGCGGGAGCAGCACAGATACGCAGTATTTT.

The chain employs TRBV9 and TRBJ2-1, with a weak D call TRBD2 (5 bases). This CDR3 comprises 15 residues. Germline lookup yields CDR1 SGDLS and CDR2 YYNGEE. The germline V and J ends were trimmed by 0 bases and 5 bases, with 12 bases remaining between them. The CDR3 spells CASSVEVGENNEQFF. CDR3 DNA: TGTGCCAGCAGCGTAGAGGTGGGAGAAAACAATGAGCAGTTCTTC.

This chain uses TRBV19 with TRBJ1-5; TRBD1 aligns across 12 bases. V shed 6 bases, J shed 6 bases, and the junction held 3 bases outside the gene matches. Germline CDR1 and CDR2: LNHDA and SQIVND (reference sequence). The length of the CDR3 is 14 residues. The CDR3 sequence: CASRRDRGPQPQHF. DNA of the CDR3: TGTGCCAGTAGGCGGGACAGGGGGCCTCAGCCCCAGCATTTT.

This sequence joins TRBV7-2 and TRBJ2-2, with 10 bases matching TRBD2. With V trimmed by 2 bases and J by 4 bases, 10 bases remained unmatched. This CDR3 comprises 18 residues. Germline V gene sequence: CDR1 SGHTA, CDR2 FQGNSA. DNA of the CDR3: TGTGCCAGCAGCTTATTTGCTAGCGGGGGAGGGCTCACCGGGGAGCTGTTTTTT. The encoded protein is CASSLFASGGGLTGELFF. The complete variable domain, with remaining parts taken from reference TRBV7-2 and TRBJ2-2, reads GAGVSQSPSNKVTEKGKDVELRCDPISGHTALYWYRQSLGQGLEFLIYFQGNSAPDKSGLPSDRFSAERTGGSVSTLTIQRTQQEDSAVYLCASSLFASGGGLTGELFFGEGSRLTVL.

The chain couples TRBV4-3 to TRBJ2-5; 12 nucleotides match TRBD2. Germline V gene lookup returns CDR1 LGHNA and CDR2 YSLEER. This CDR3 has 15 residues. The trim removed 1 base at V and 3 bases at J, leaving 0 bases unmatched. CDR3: CASSQGLAGEETQYF. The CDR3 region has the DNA TGCGCCAGCAGCCAAGGACTAGCGGGGGAAGAGACCCAGTACTTC.

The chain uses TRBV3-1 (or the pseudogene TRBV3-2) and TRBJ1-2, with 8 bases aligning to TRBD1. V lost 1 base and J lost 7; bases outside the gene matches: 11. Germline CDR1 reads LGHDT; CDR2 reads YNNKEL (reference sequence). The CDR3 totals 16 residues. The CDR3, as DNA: TGTGCCAGCAGCCAAGGGAGGACAGGGCAAAAGAGTGGCTACACCTTC. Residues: CASSQGRTGQKSGYTF.